The next 17 T cell receptor beta chains were all read from a single sample in a study of blood T cell repertoires in COVID-19. TCRdb's copy holds only in-frame clones and misses some; the assay was immunoSEQ multiplex PCR. The profile covers roughly 250,000 clones, with about 87% appearing a single time and less than 3% taken by the ten largest. Sequencing used PBMCs or T cells enriched from blood (not recorded which). These receptors were collected from a woman between 45 and 60 years old who had recovered from COVID-19.

The chain links TRBV29-1 to TRBJ1-5, with D possibly matching TRBD1 (5 bases). V shed 6 bases and J shed 5 bases, with 11 bases lying between them. The germline V gene encodes CDR1 SQVTM and CDR2 ANQGSEA. This CDR3 comprises 12 residues. CDR3: CSVRWGDQPQHF. The CDR3 DNA sequence: TGCAGCGTCCGATGGGGGGATCAGCCCCAGCATTTT.

This clone was recorded only once. This chain joins TRBV18 and TRBJ2-1, with 9 nucleotides matching TRBD2. V trimming: 1 base; J trimming: 7 bases; junction bases outside the gene matches: 8. CDR1 KGHSH and CDR2 LQKENI come from the germline V gene. The CDR3 covers 16 residues. Here the CDR3 reads CASSPLSAGGGNEQFF. Here the CDR3 DNA reads TGTGCCAGCTCACCACTCTCAGCGGGAGGTGGTAATGAGCAGTTCTTC.

The V gene is TRBV7-9, the J gene TRBJ2-1; 11 bases align to TRBD2. The CDR3 covers 17 residues. V shed 0 bases, J shed 5 bases, and the junction held 6 bases outside the gene matches. Germline CDR1 is SEHNR and CDR2 is FQNEAQ (reference sequence). CDR3 region: CASSLARIAGGNNEQFF. CDR3 bases: TGTGCCAGCAGCTTAGCCCGAATAGCGGGAGGGAACAATGAGCAGTTCTTC.

The gene calls are TRBV30 and TRBJ2-5, with TRBD2 as a possible D gene (6 bases). The CDR3 is 12 amino acids. Per germline, CDR1 GTSNPN and CDR2 SVGIG (reference sequence). Trimming stripped 5 bases from V and 7 bases from J, with 14 bases between. The CDR3 sequence: CAWDPSVGTQYF. The CDR3 nucleotides read TGTGCCTGGGATCCTAGCGTTGGGACCCAGTACTTC.

The chain recombines TRBV28 with TRBJ2-7; unclear D gene. The CDR3 consists of 11 residues. The V and J ends lost 5 bases and 2 bases respectively, with 4 bases between them. Germline V gives CDR1 MDHEN, CDR2 SYDVKM. The CDR3 is CASSVTYEQYF. The CDR3 DNA follows: TGTGCCAGCAGTGTCACCTACGAGCAGTACTTC.

This chain joins TRBV7-2 and TRBJ2-1; the D gene is possibly TRBD2 (6 bases). Germline lookup yields CDR1 SGHTA and CDR2 FQGNSA. Trimming removed 4 bases at V and 0 bases at J, with 16 bases between. CDR3 size: 17 residues. CDR3 sequence: CASSYPPGGNSYNEQFF. The CDR3 bases are TGTGCCAGCAGCTACCCCCCGGGCGGGAACTCCTACAATGAGCAGTTCTTC.

The rearrangement joins TRBV2 to TRBJ1-2, with 11 nucleotides matching TRBD1. Germline CDR1 is SNHLY and CDR2 is FYNNEI. CDR3 length: 15 amino acids. V was clipped by 5 bases and J by 4 bases; unmatched bases: 6. The CDR3 sequence is CASSYRTGGGYGYTF. The CDR3 DNA follows: TGTGCCAGCAGTTACCGGACAGGGGGCGGCTATGGCTACACCTTC. The whole variable domain, remainder taken from reference TRBV2 and TRBJ1-2, is EPEVTQTPSHQVTQMGQEVILRCVPISNHLYFYWYRQILGQKVEFLVSFYNNEISEKSEIFDDQFSVERPDGSNFTLKIRSTKLEDSAMYFCASSYRTGGGYGYTFGSGTRLTVV.

The chain combines TRBV7-2 with TRBJ1-1; D is perhaps TRBD1 (5 bases). Trimming stripped 0 bases from V and 1 base from J, with 9 bases between. Germline values: CDR1 SGHTA, CDR2 FQGNSA. The CDR3 has 15 amino acids. The CDR3 region is CASSLAGTANTEAFF. For the CDR3, the DNA is TGTGCCAGCAGCTTAGCCGGGACTGCGAACACTGAAGCTTTCTTT.

This clone showed up just once. V and J are TRBV5-4 and TRBJ1-3; 7 bases are shared with TRBD1. Trimming removed 3 bases from V and 0 bases from J; junction bases left unmatched: 3. In germline, CDR1 is SGHNT, CDR2 YYREEE (reference sequence). CDR3 size: 15 residues. CDR3 sequence reads: CASSSGQNSGNTIYF. The CDR3 nucleotides are TGTGCCAGCAGCTCGGGACAGAACTCTGGAAACACCATATATTTT.

The chain is built from TRBV12-5 and TRBJ2-1; TRBD2 matches at 8 bases. V trimming: 2 bases; J trimming: 8 bases; junction bases outside the gene matches: 8. Germline V gives CDR1 LGHNT, CDR2 FRNRAP. This CDR3 is built from 15 residues. CDR3 bases: TGTGCTAGTGGTTTGTTCGGGAGGGGGGGTGATGAGCAGTTCTTC. This encodes CASGLFGRGGDEQFF.

This clone was counted between two and nine times. Other DNA sequences in the same sample also yield this CDR3. The chain links TRBV24-1 to TRBJ1-2; 9 bases map to TRBD1. The CDR3 extends over 15 amino acids. Losses at the gene ends were 2 bases for V and 2 bases for J; bases not matched to a gene: 2. Germline V lookup: CDR1 KGHDR, CDR2 SFDVKD. CDR3 coding DNA: TGTGCCACCAGTGATTCCGGGACAGGGAACTATGGCTACACCTTC. It translates to CATSDSGTGNYGYTF.

This clone was recorded only once. The chain has TRBV27 and TRBJ1-1; 8 bases are shared with TRBD1. The CDR3 length is 16 residues. The ends lost 3 bases at V and 0 bases at J; junction bases unmatched: 6. In germline, CDR1 is MNHEY, CDR2 SMNVEV (reference sequence). The CDR3 here is CASSFDRGRMNTEAFF. CDR3 DNA: TGTGCCAGCAGTTTCGACAGGGGTAGAATGAACACTGAAGCTTTCTTT.

The CDR3 DNA follows: TGTGCCTGGAGTTTTGCAGGGGCCCCTAGGAGGCCCCTCCACTTT. Protein product: CAWSFAGAPRRPLHF. The chain carries TRBV30 and TRBJ1-6; D is perhaps TRBD1 (6 bases). The CDR3 has 15 residues. The V end was cut by 2 bases, the J end by 13 bases, with 21 bases between. The germline gives CDR1 GTSNPN, CDR2 SVGIG (reference sequence).

The chain carries TRBV11-2 and TRBJ2-5, with 7 nucleotides matching TRBD2. The germline V gene has CDR1 SGHAT and CDR2 FQNNGV. The CDR3 sequence is 14 residues long. V shed 4 bases, J shed 1 base, and the junction held 3 bases outside the gene matches. DNA of the CDR3: TGTGCCAGCAGCTCTAGCGGACTCCAAGAGACCCAGTACTTC. Amino acid sequence: CASSSSGLQETQYF.

The rearrangement uses TRBV2 and TRBJ2-5, with 10 bases fitting TRBD1. V lost 6 bases and J lost 5; bases outside the gene matches: 9. This CDR3 contains 15 residues. Per the germline V gene, CDR1 is SNHLY and CDR2 is FYNNEI. CDR3 bases: TGTGCCAGCAGAACCGGGACAGGGGATGGGGAGACCCAGTACTTC. Translated, it gives CASRTGTGDGETQYF.

J is TRBJ2-7 and V is TRBV6-5, with D perhaps matching TRBD1 (6 bases). Germline V gene lookup returns CDR1 MNHEY and CDR2 SVGAGI. There are 14 residues in the CDR3. With 5 bases removed from V and 3 bases from J, the gap between germline ends came to 14 bases. In nucleotides, the CDR3 is TGTGCCAGCAGTCCTACAAGGGGGTTCTACGAGCAGTACTTC. This translates into CASSPTRGFYEQYF.

The genes are TRBV2 and TRBJ2-1; D possibly corresponds to TRBD2 (5 bases). Germline CDR1 reads SNHLY; CDR2 reads FYNNEI. The CDR3 is 13 amino acids. V shed 8 bases and J shed 10 bases, with 18 bases lying between them. In DNA, the CDR3 is TGTGCCAGCTCCAAACAGAGGGCTTGGGAGCAGTTCTTC. This gives the protein CASSKQRAWEQFF.